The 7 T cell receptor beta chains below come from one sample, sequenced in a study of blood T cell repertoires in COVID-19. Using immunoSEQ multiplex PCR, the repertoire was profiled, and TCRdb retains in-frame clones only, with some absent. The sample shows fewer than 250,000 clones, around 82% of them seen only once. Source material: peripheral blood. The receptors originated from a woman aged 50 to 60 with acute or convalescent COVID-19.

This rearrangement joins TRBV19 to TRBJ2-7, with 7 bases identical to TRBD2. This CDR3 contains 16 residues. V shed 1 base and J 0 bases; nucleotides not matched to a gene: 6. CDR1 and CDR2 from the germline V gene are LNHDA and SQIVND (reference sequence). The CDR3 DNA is TGTGCCAGTAGTATAGGGGGGGGAGGCGCCTCCTACGAGCAGTACTTC. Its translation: CASSIGGGGASYEQYF.

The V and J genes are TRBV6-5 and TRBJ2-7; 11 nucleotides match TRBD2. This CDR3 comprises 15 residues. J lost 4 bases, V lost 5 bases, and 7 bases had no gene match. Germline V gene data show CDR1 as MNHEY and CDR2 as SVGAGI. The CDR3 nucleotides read TGTGCCAGCAGTAACCGGGGACTAGCGGATTACGAGCAGTACTTC. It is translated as CASSNRGLADYEQYF.

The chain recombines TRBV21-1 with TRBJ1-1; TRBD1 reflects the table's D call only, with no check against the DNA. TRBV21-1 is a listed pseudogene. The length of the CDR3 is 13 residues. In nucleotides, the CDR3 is TGTGCCAGCAGTAAAACAAATTATACTGAAGCTTTCTTT. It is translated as CASSKTNYTEAFF.

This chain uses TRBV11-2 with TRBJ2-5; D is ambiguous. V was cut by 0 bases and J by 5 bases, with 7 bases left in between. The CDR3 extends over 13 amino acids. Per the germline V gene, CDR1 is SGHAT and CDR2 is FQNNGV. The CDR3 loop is CASSLDGWETQYF. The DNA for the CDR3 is TGTGCCAGCAGCTTAGATGGCTGGGAGACCCAGTACTTC.

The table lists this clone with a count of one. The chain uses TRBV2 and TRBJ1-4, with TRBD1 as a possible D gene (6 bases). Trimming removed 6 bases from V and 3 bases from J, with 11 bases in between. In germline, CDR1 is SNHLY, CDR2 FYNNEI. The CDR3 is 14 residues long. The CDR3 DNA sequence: TGTGCCAGCAGATACAGGGAATCTAATGAAAAACTGTTTTTT. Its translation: CASRYRESNEKLFF. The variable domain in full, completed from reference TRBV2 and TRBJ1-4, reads EPEVTQTPSHQVTQMGQEVILRCVPISNHLYFYWYRQILGQKVEFLVSFYNNEISEKSEIFDDQFSVERPDGSNFTLKIRSTKLEDSAMYFCASRYRESNEKLFFGSGTQLSVL.

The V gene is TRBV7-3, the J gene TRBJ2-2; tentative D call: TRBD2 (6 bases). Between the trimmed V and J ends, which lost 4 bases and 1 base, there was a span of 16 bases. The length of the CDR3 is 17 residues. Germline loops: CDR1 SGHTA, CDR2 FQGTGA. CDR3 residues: CASSYLSEGRNTGELFF. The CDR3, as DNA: TGTGCCAGCAGCTACCTTTCGGAGGGGAGGAACACCGGGGAGCTGTTTTTT.

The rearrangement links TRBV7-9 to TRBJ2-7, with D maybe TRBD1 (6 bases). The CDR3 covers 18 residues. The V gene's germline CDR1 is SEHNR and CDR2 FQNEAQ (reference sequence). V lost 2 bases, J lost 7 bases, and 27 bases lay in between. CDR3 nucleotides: TGTGCCAGCAGCTTAATGATAGTAAGCGCAGGGGTAGGAGGAGAGCAGTACTTC. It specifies CASSLMIVSAGVGGEQYF.